The 15 T cell receptor beta chains presented below share a single source sample, sequenced in a study of shared clonotypes between healthy human individuals. Produced via immunoSEQ multiplex PCR; TCRdb's table is partial and in-frame only. Of approximately 2,000,000 clones in the sample, 85% to 95% were seen once. The specimen was naive CD4+ T cells from PBMCs. Subset reported: CD45RA+ positively selected. All receptors come from a man between 18 and 29 years old in good health. Some clones in this sample may be carry-over from other donors' samples.

The rearrangement links TRBV11-2 to TRBJ2-1, with D possibly matching TRBD2 (6 bases). This CDR3 has 19 residues. The germline V gene encodes CDR1 SGHAT and CDR2 FQNNGV. The germline V and J ends were trimmed by 0 bases and 4 bases, with 22 bases remaining between them. CDR3 sequence (DNA): TGTGCCAGCAGCTTAGATCGGTTAGGAGGGACCCCGGAGTACAATGAGCAGTTCTTC. Translating gives CASSLDRLGGTPEYNEQFF.

The chain carries TRBV28 and TRBJ2-2, with a possible D match to TRBD2 (6 bases). In germline, CDR1 is MDHEN, CDR2 SYDVKM. With 2 bases removed from V and 2 bases from J, the gap between germline ends came to 9 bases. The CDR3 runs 15 residues. The CDR3 DNA follows: TGTGCCAGCAGTTTAGGGACTCCTAACACCGGGGAGCTGTTTTTT. Translation: CASSLGTPNTGELFF.

This clone was counted a few times. The identical CDR3 is also encoded by other nucleotide sequences in the sample. The chain carries TRBV18 and TRBJ2-7; D ambiguous. From germline, CDR1 is KGHSH and CDR2 LQKENI. V was clipped by 6 bases and J by 1 base, with 10 bases between them. The CDR3 sequence is 13 residues long. The CDR3 loop reads CASSLGASYEQYF. CDR3 nucleotides: TGTGCCAGCTCCCTCGGAGCATCCTACGAGCAGTACTTC.

This chain uses TRBV5-5 with TRBJ2-4, with a tentative D call TRBD1 (5 bases). Trimming shortened V by 5 bases and J by 8 bases, and 17 bases separated the two germline ends. Germline assignment: CDR1 SGHKS and CDR2 YYEKEE (reference sequence). There are 14 residues in the CDR3. This CDR3 reads CASSSMTEWDIQYF. In nucleotides, the CDR3 is TGTGCCAGCAGTTCAATGACAGAATGGGACATTCAGTACTTC.

This chain links TRBV10-2 with TRBJ1-1; D might be TRBD1 (5 bases). V was cut by 7 bases and J by 4 bases, with 16 bases left in between. This CDR3 spans 14 amino acids. The germline CDR1 and CDR2 sequences are WSHSY and SAAADI. The CDR3: CASTRAFGGTEAFF. The CDR3 region has the DNA TGCGCCAGCACTAGGGCGTTCGGGGGCACTGAAGCTTTCTTT.

Points on this clone: This same CDR3 is encoded by further DNA sequences in the sample. The J gene is TRBJ2-7, the V gene TRBV28, with 10 bases matching TRBD1. The CDR3 spans 15 residues. CDR1 is MDHEN, CDR2 SYDVKM, per germline. V shed 4 bases and J 0 bases; nucleotides not matched to a gene: 3. The CDR3: CASSSRTGGSYEQYF. The DNA of the CDR3 is TGTGCCAGCAGTTCGAGGACAGGGGGCTCCTACGAGCAGTACTTC.

The chain is built from TRBV7-8 and TRBJ1-5, with D perhaps matching TRBD1 (6 bases). The ends were cut back, 1 base at V and 4 bases at J, with 11 bases in the middle. Germline V CDR1 and CDR2: SGHVS, FQNEAQ. The CDR3 sequence is 15 residues long. CDR3 sequence (DNA): TGTGCCAGCAGCTTAGTTAGTAGGGGGAATCAGCCCCAGCATTTT. Translated, it gives CASSLVSRGNQPQHF.

The chain couples TRBV5-1 to TRBJ2-1, with 9 bases matching TRBD2. This CDR3 comprises 15 residues. From germline, CDR1 is SGHRS and CDR2 YFSETQ. V trimming: 5 bases; J trimming: 7 bases; junction bases outside the gene matches: 10. Here the CDR3 DNA reads TGCGCCAGCAGGGGGGCTAGCGGGATCGGTAATGAGCAGTTCTTC. Protein sequence: CASRGASGIGNEQFF.

This sequence joins TRBV6-1 and TRBJ2-7; TRBD2 agrees at 11 bases. CDR1 and CDR2 from the germline V gene are MNHNS and SASEGT. Trimming took 4 bases from V and 4 from J; bases not matched to a gene: 9. The CDR3 covers 16 residues. This chain's CDR3 is CASSVEGLAAYYEQYF. The CDR3 DNA sequence: TGTGCCAGCAGTGTGGAGGGACTAGCGGCCTATTACGAGCAGTACTTC.

This chain connects TRBV28 to TRBJ1-1; the match to TRBD1 covers 12 bases. Trimming removed 7 bases from V and 1 base from J; junction bases left unmatched: 4. CDR1 is MDHEN, CDR2 SYDVKM, per germline. The CDR3 sequence is 15 residues long. Here the CDR3 reads CASKGQGAGNTEAFF. In DNA, the CDR3 is TGTGCCAGCAAGGGACAGGGGGCGGGGAACACTGAAGCTTTCTTT. Looking up the rest from reference TRBV28 and TRBJ1-1 gives the full variable domain: DVKVTQSSRYLVKRTGEKVFLECVQDMDHENMFWYRQDPGLGLRLIYFSYDVKMKEKGDIPEGYSVSREKKERFSLILESASTNQTSMYLCASKGQGAGNTEAFFGQGTRLTVV.

V and J are TRBV6-5 and TRBJ2-7; D may be TRBD1 or TRBD2 (5 bases each). The CDR3 has 13 amino acids. V lost 6 bases and J lost 3, with 12 bases in between. Germline CDR1 reads MNHEY; CDR2 reads SVGAGI. The CDR3 region is CASRYGTNYEQYF. The CDR3, as DNA: TGTGCCAGCAGATACGGGACGAACTACGAGCAGTACTTC.

The table lists this clone with a count of one. The CDR3 sequence is CASSLASRSGEQFF. Here the CDR3 DNA reads TGCGCCAGCAGCTTGGCCTCCCGAAGTGGTGAGCAGTTCTTC. This chain uses TRBV5-1 with TRBJ2-1; the D is unclear. V lost 0 bases and J 9 bases, leaving 13 bases between the germline ends. The CDR3 has 14 amino acids. Looked up from germline, CDR1 is SGHRS and CDR2 is YFSETQ.

The V call is TRBV6-1, the J call TRBJ2-3; 10 nucleotides line up with TRBD2. Per the germline V gene, CDR1 is MNHNS and CDR2 is SASEGT. The CDR3 runs to 16 residues. Trimming at V came to 0 bases and at J to 1 base, leaving 1 base not matched to a gene. CDR3 protein: CASSEAGTSGTDTQYF. The CDR3 DNA follows: TGTGCCAGCAGTGAAGCGGGGACTAGCGGCACAGATACGCAGTATTTT.

Only a few counts were recorded for this clone. The chain carries TRBV30 and TRBJ1-1, with D maybe TRBD1 (5 bases). This CDR3 comprises 13 residues. CDR1 and CDR2 (germline): GTSNPN, SVGIG (reference sequence). The V gene lost 4 bases and the J gene lost 3 bases, with 12 bases spanning the gap. DNA for the CDR3: TGTGCCTGGATCCCGGGGGGGTACACTGAAGCTTTCTTT. Protein: CAWIPGGYTEAFF.

CDR3 in amino acids: CASSLGGGQNLQETQYF. Here the CDR3 DNA reads TGCGCCAGCAGCTTGGGTGGAGGGCAGAATCTTCAGGAGACCCAGTACTTC. This chain links TRBV5-1 with TRBJ2-5, with TRBD2 as a possible D gene (6 bases). The germline V gene encodes CDR1 SGHRS and CDR2 YFSETQ. The length of the CDR3 is 17 residues. V dropped 0 bases and J dropped 5 bases, with 20 bases sitting between them.